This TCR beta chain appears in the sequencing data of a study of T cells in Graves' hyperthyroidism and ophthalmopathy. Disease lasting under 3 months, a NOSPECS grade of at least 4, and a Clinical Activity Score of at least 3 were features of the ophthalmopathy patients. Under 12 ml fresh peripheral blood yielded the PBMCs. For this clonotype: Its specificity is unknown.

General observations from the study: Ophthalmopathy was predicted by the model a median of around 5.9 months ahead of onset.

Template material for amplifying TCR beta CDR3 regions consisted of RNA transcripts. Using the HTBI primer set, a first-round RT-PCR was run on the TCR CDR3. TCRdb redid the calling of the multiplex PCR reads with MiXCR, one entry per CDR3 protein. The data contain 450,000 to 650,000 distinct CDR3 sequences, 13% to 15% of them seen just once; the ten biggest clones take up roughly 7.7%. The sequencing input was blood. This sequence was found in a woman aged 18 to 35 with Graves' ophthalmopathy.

CDR3 nucleotide sequence: TGTGCTAGTGGTTTGCTCCCGGGACTAGCGGGAGGGAAAAACACCGGGGAGCTGTTTTTT. Protein: CASGLLPGLAGGKNTGELFF. The rearrangement links TRBV12-5 to TRBJ2-2, with 16 bases identical to TRBD2. The CDR3 runs 20 residues. Trimming at V came to 2 bases and at J to 2 bases, leaving 8 bases not matched to a gene. The germline CDR1 and CDR2 sequences are LGHNT and FRNRAP.